Below are 8 T cell receptor beta chains sequenced from a single sample in a study of neurological immune-mediated disorders (dated by TCRdb to the late 2010s). The library was obtained by 5' RACE. TCRdb records Illumina HiSeq 2500 as the sequencer. TCRdb trimmed public reads at Q25 via fastp, called clones via MiXCR and kept in-frame beta chains. Under each unique CDR3 protein, matching rows form one entry showing the most common genes and DNA. The sample table lists about 59,000 distinct CDR3 sequences, 20% to 30% of them with a count of one. The ten largest clones capture about 4.3% of the sample. This specimen's time point label, per the study, means: technical triplicate 2. What was sequenced was PBMCs. These receptors all stem from a man between 60 and 75 years old with HTLV-1-associated myelopathy (HAM/TSP).

This clonotype appeared many times. The CDR3 does not end in the conserved phenylalanine or tryptophan, so this is likely a read error. The V and J genes are TRBV29-1 and TRBJ1-1; D is unresolved. Germline CDR1 and CDR2: SQVTM and ANQGSEA. V was pared by 4 bases and J by 1 base, with 13 bases between. This CDR3 is built from 14 residues. The CDR3 spells CSVAGGQTNTEAFL. The CDR3 nucleotides are TGCAGCGTTGCAGGAGGGCAGACGAACACTGAAGCTTTCCTT.

This clonotype was recorded many times. V gene TRBV29-1 combines with J gene TRBJ2-1; 7 nucleotides match TRBD1. The V segment lost 2 bases and the J segment 5 bases; nucleotides outside the gene matches: 3. Germline V gene data show CDR1 as SQVTM and CDR2 as ANQGSEA. This CDR3 is built from 13 residues. The CDR3 loop is CSVERGRNNEQFF. The CDR3, as DNA: TGCAGCGTTGAAAGGGGGCGCAACAATGAGCAGTTCTTC.

This chain links TRBV6-6 with TRBJ2-7; D remains unclear. V was clipped by 6 bases and J by 4 bases, with 10 bases between them. Germline lookup yields CDR1 MNHNY and CDR2 SVGAGI (reference sequence). The CDR3 covers 12 residues. The CDR3 DNA reads TGTGCCAGCAGCCCCTCTTTGTACGAGCAGTACTTC. Amino acid sequence: CASSPSLYEQYF.

The CDR3 bases are TGTGCCAGCAGCCCAAGGACAGGGAGCAATCAGCCCCAGCATTTT. Its translation: CASSPRTGSNQPQHF. This chain links TRBV7-2 with TRBJ1-5; TRBD1 matches at 8 bases. The CDR3 spans 15 residues. Germline V gives CDR1 SGHTA, CDR2 FQGNSA. J was trimmed by 1 base and V by 5 bases; bases with no gene match: 4.

This chain links TRBV5-1 with TRBJ2-7, with a tentative D call TRBD2 (6 bases). V lost 1 base and J lost 5, with 13 bases in between. The CDR3 covers 14 residues. Germline V gene lookup returns CDR1 SGHRS and CDR2 YFSETQ. The CDR3 sequence: CASSLLPTGDEQYF. In DNA form, the CDR3 reads TGCGCCAGCAGCTTGCTCCCTACGGGGGACGAGCAGTACTTC.

Many counts were recorded for this clonotype. The chain carries TRBV28 and TRBJ2-7, with D perhaps matching TRBD2 (6 bases). CDR3 length: 15 amino acids. Trimming removed 4 bases from V and 5 bases from J, with 18 bases in between. In germline, CDR1 is MDHEN, CDR2 SYDVKM. CDR3 amino acids: CASSSSEGGKHEQYF. The CDR3 DNA reads as TGTGCCAGCAGTTCCTCGGAGGGAGGAAAACACGAGCAGTACTTC.

This clonotype has at least ten counts. The chain combines TRBV20-1 with TRBJ2-7; 8 bases align to TRBD1. CDR1 and CDR2 from the germline V gene are DFQATT and SNEGSKA (reference sequence). V gave up 5 bases and J gave up 6 bases; unmatched junction bases: 9. The CDR3 runs 13 residues. The CDR3 is CSAGQGSVREQYF. DNA of the CDR3: TGCAGTGCTGGACAGGGATCCGTGCGCGAGCAGTACTTC.

This clonotype showed up many times. This chain links TRBV20-1 with TRBJ2-3; 7 bases are a match to TRBD2. V lost 0 bases to trimming and J lost 5 bases; unmatched junction nucleotides: 11. Germline loops: CDR1 DFQATT, CDR2 SNEGSKA (reference sequence). CDR3 size: 16 residues. The CDR3 reads CSARDQGGPTGDTQYF. The CDR3 nucleotides read TGCAGTGCTAGAGATCAGGGAGGGCCGACGGGAGATACGCAGTATTTT.